The present entry profiles one T cell receptor (beta chain) with its context. Data came from immunoSEQ multiplex PCR; TCRdb stores just in-frame clones and leaves some out. This table holds about 6,100 clones, approximately 80% found once. This sample is drawn from a study of blood T cell repertoires in COVID-19. Study-level information: Researchers got acute and convalescent COVID-19 samples from the United States, Italy and Spain.

From germline, CDR1 is LNHDA and CDR2 SQIVND (reference sequence). The CDR3 totals 13 residues. V lost 6 bases, J lost 2 bases, and 10 bases lay in between. The sequenced sample consisted of peripheral blood. The TCR comes from a human donor with active COVID-19. The donor label of this sample is uncertain. The V call is TRBV19, the J call TRBJ1-1; D ambiguous. In DNA, the CDR3 is TGTGCCAGTAGCCGGAGGGAAAACACTGAAGCTTTCTTT. It specifies CASSRRENTEAFF.